Listed below are T cell receptor beta chains from one sample, sequenced in a study of blood T cell repertoires in COVID-19. Sequencing was performed with immunoSEQ multiplex PCR; in TCRdb, only in-frame clones are kept and a portion is missing. This sample has approximately 33,000 clones, with roughly 88% found just once. What was sequenced was peripheral blood. These receptors originate from a man in his fifties or sixties with COVID-19, enrolled during active disease. Both conserved end residues are part of each CDR3. The D gene is left open where the match is weak. Clone size is shown for a subset of rows, as once, few, many or a class of expanded clone.

d_call j_call v_call clone_size cdr3_aa cdr3_nt
TRBD2 TRBJ2-7 TRBV5-1 . CASRSSSREDYEQYF TGCGCCAGCCGCTCGAGCTCGCGGGAGGACTACGAGCAGTACTTC
. TRBJ2-7 TRBV28 . CASIPGRGHEQYF TGTGCCAGCATCCCCGGTAGGGGCCACGAGCAGTACTTC
. TRBJ2-7 TRBV21-1 few CASSKPTSGGYEQYF TGTGCCAGCAGCAAGCCCACTAGCGGAGGCTACGAGCAGTACTTC
. TRBJ1-5 TRBV10-3 . CAISERQTYSNQPQHF TGTGCCATCAGTGAGAGACAGACCTATAGCAATCAGCCCCAGCATTTT
. TRBJ1-5 TRBV6-5 once CASRGGGNQPQHF TGTGCCAGCCGGGGAGGGGGCAATCAGCCCCAGCATTTT
TRBD1 TRBJ1-3 TRBV4-1 once CASSPGTGPPRSGNTIYF TGCGCCAGCAGCCCCGGGACAGGTCCTCCTCGCTCTGGAAACACCATATATTTT
TRBD2 TRBJ2-1 TRBV11-3 . CASSHGLAGDHEQFF TGTGCCAGCAGCCATGGACTAGCGGGAGACCATGAGCAGTTCTTC
. TRBJ2-5 TRBV3-1/TRBV3-2 once CASSQVKETQYF TGTGCCAGCAGCCAAGTTAAAGAGACCCAGTACTTC
. TRBJ1-2 TRBV19 . CASSIRAQSDYGYTF TGTGCCAGTAGTATCAGGGCTCAATCGGACTATGGCTACACCTTC
. TRBJ1-5 TRBV4-1 once CASSQGSGVGQPQHF TGCGCCAGCAGCCAAGGATCAGGGGTAGGCCAGCCCCAGCATTTT
. TRBJ1-4 TRBV5-1 . CASRPTFNEKLFF TGCGCCAGCAGGCCGACTTTTAATGAAAAACTGTTTTTT
TRBD1 TRBJ1-3 TRBV3-1/TRBV3-2 . CASSAWDSSGNTIYF TGTGCCAGCAGCGCCTGGGACAGCTCTGGAAACACCATATATTTT
. TRBJ1-2 TRBV9 . CASSPDSNYGYTF TGTGCCAGCAGCCCGGACAGTAACTATGGCTACACCTTC
. TRBJ1-4 TRBV19 . CASSIDAATNEKLFF TGTGCCAGTAGTATTGATGCAGCGACTAATGAAAAACTGTTTTTT
TRBD2 TRBJ2-7 TRBV5-5 . CASSLPGQPSGRALGEQYF TGTGCCAGCAGCTTGCCAGGACAGCCGAGCGGGAGGGCCCTCGGCGAGCAGTACTTC
TRBD1 TRBJ1-5 TRBV4-1 . CASSQTSTGSQPQHF TGCGCCAGCAGCCAAACCTCGACAGGGAGTCAGCCCCAGCATTTT
. TRBJ2-2 TRBV9 . CASSVTGNTGELFF TGTGCCAGCAGCGTAACGGGAAACACCGGGGAGCTGTTTTTT
TRBD1 TRBJ2-7 TRBV28 . CASSLYNRGVSWEQYF TGTGCCAGCAGTCTCTACAACAGGGGGGTGAGTTGGGAGCAGTACTTC
TRBD2 TRBJ2-1 TRBV19 . CASSSSGSQPNEQFF TGTGCCAGTAGCAGTAGCGGGAGCCAACCCAATGAGCAGTTCTTC
. TRBJ1-1 TRBV6-5 . CASRGIGEGTEAFF TGTGCCAGCAGAGGAATCGGGGAGGGGACTGAAGCTTTCTTT
. TRBJ1-1 TRBV28 once CASSQPTDGKAFF TGTGCCAGCAGTCAGCCCACGGACGGGAAAGCTTTCTTT
. TRBJ2-2 TRBV10-3 . CAISDPGHTNTGELFF TGTGCCATCAGTGACCCGGGACACACGAACACCGGGGAGCTGTTTTTT
. TRBJ1-1 TRBV10-3 . CAISGTALLGTEAFF TGTGCCATCAGTGGGACAGCTCTACTGGGGACTGAAGCTTTCTTT